These 15 T cell receptor beta chains share one sample of origin, sequenced in a study of T cell repertoires in cytomegalovirus infection. Their antigens remain unidentified. TCRdb itself ran the reads through MiXCR, one entry per CDR3 protein. Here the sample spans around 99,000 distinct CDR3 sequences, about 30% being singletons. The specimen was CD8+ T cells from cultured PBMCs, collected from culture after CMV antigen stimulation. These receptor sequences come from a human donor in good health (CMV status not recorded). Some clones in this sample may be carry-over from other donors' samples.

This clonotype was detected a few times. The chain joins TRBV11-2 to TRBJ2-7, with D possibly being TRBD1 or TRBD2 (5 bases each). The V gene's germline CDR1 is SGHAT and CDR2 FQNNGV. Trimming cost V 2 bases and J 2 bases, with 10 bases left between them. This CDR3 contains 14 residues. The CDR3: CASSLPGPTYEQYF. CDR3 in DNA: TGTGCCAGCAGCTTACCGGGACCAACCTACGAGCAGTACTTC.

This clonotype was detected ten times or more. The chain combines TRBV29-1 with TRBJ2-5, with D unclear. V lost 6 bases and J 4 bases, leaving 9 bases between the germline ends. This CDR3 has 11 residues. Per germline, CDR1 SQVTM and CDR2 ANQGSEA. The CDR3 coding sequence is TGCAGCGTCCCCAGTCGAGAGACCCAGTACTTC. Its translation is CSVPSRETQYF.

This clonotype was found a few times. J is TRBJ2-1 and V is TRBV27; 7 nucleotides match TRBD2. CDR1 and CDR2 (germline): MNHEY, SMNVEV (reference sequence). CDR3 length equals 15 residues. Trimming at V came to 5 bases and at J to 7 bases, leaving 11 bases not matched to a gene. This CDR3 is CASSKPPSGGNEQFF. Written as DNA, the CDR3 is TGTGCCAGCAGTAAACCTCCTAGCGGCGGGAATGAGCAGTTCTTC.

The J gene is TRBJ2-2, the V gene TRBV3-1; D may be TRBD1 (6 bases). Trimming removed 0 bases at V and 7 bases at J, with 21 bases between. This CDR3 contains 18 residues. Germline values: CDR1 LGHDT, CDR2 YNNKEL (reference sequence). The CDR3 region has the DNA TGTGCCAGCAGCCAAGATACTCCCGCCATGGCAGGGGACGGGGAGCTGTTTTTT. Its translation is CASSQDTPAMAGDGELFF.

The chain carries TRBV4-1 and TRBJ2-7; perhaps TRBD1 as D (5 bases). The V gene lost 0 bases and the J gene lost 1 base, with 7 bases spanning the gap. The CDR3 runs to 14 residues. Germline-derived CDR1 and CDR2 are MGHRA and YSYEKL. The CDR3 region has the DNA TGCGCCAGCAGCCAAGATCCAGGGTCCTACGAGCAGTACTTC. This gives the protein CASSQDPGSYEQYF.

The chain uses TRBV12-3 or TRBV12-4 and TRBJ2-1; D remains unclear. V shed 2 bases and J shed 7 bases, with 6 bases lying between them. There are 12 residues in the CDR3. The CDR3 is CASSLSLNEQFF. CDR3 DNA: TGTGCCAGCAGTTTAAGTTTAAATGAGCAGTTCTTC.

The chain combines TRBV3-1 with TRBJ2-1; D gene unclear. Trimming left V 0 bases short and J 1 base short, with 10 bases between. Germline V gives CDR1 LGHDT, CDR2 YNNKEL (reference sequence). The CDR3 extends over 16 amino acids. This CDR3 reads CASSQEQLPSYNEQFF. CDR3 nucleotide sequence: TGTGCCAGCAGCCAAGAACAGCTCCCTTCCTACAATGAGCAGTTCTTC.

This clonotype was picked up one time. The chain recombines TRBV6-6 with TRBJ2-5; TRBD1 matches at 8 bases. V dropped 4 bases and J dropped 4; count of bases not matched to a gene: 2. The CDR3 contains 13 residues. Germline loops: CDR1 MNHNY, CDR2 SVGAGI (reference sequence). CDR3 loop: CASSSGQGETQYF. The CDR3 nucleotides read TGTGCCAGCAGTTCCGGACAGGGAGAGACCCAGTACTTC.

The V call is TRBV19, the J call TRBJ2-3, with no clear D. V was clipped by 10 bases and J by 4 bases, with 15 bases between them. This CDR3 region has 13 residues. CDR1 and CDR2 (germline): LNHDA, SQIVND (reference sequence). The CDR3 DNA follows: TGTGCCACCTCCCTTGTCTCGGCAGATACGCAGTATTTT. Its translation: CATSLVSADTQYF.

The CDR3 DNA follows: TGTGCCAGCAGCTCCGTCGGAGGGAATAATTCACCCCTCCACTTT. This codes for CASSSVGGNNSPLHF. The chain couples TRBV7-4 to TRBJ1-6; D not certain. The ends were cut back, 4 bases at V and 5 bases at J, with 12 bases in the middle. Per the germline V gene, CDR1 is SGHVT and CDR2 is SQSDAQ. There are 15 residues in the CDR3.

The table lists this clonotype with many counts. The chain links TRBV6-5 to TRBJ2-1; D perhaps matches TRBD1 (5 bases). The length of the CDR3 is 13 residues. V was pared by 5 bases and J by 5 bases, with 10 bases between. Germline V CDR1 and CDR2: MNHEY, SVGAGI. The CDR3 loop is CASSLEGDNEQFF. CDR3 coding DNA: TGTGCCAGCAGTCTCGAAGGGGACAATGAGCAGTTCTTC.

The genes are TRBV7-9 and TRBJ1-1; D is unresolved. Trimming removed 8 bases from V and 13 bases from J, with 11 bases in between. Germline CDR1 SEHNR, CDR2 FQNEAQ (reference sequence). The CDR3 totals 9 residues. The CDR3 DNA reads TGTGCCAGCGACCCCGCCGGTTTCTTT. Residues: CASDPAGFF.

This clonotype has a handful of counts. The chain uses TRBV11-1 and TRBJ2-1; TRBD1 aligns across 11 bases. After removal of 5 bases from V and 5 bases from J, the junction contained 5 bases not matched to a gene. The CDR3 runs 15 residues. The germline gives CDR1 SGHAT, CDR2 FQDESV (reference sequence). The CDR3 loop reads CASSAGQGGDNEQFF. For the CDR3, the DNA is TGTGCCAGCAGCGCGGGACAGGGGGGAGACAATGAGCAGTTCTTC.

This clonotype was seen repeatedly, ten times or more. V gene TRBV7-8 combines with J gene TRBJ2-2; a weak D match, TRBD2 (6 bases). Germline lookup yields CDR1 SGHVS and CDR2 FQNEAQ. The CDR3 spans 14 residues. V was trimmed by 1 base and J by 5 bases, leaving 8 bases between them. The CDR3: CASSLVGGTGELFF. The DNA for the CDR3 is TGTGCCAGCAGCTTAGTGGGAGGAACCGGGGAGCTGTTTTTT.

The chain recombines TRBV5-8 with TRBJ2-4; D may match TRBD1 or TRBD2 (5 bases each). Germline CDR1 reads SGHTS; CDR2 reads YDEGEE. CDR3 length: 16 residues. V was pared by 2 bases and J by 8 bases, with 20 bases between. The CDR3 nucleotides read TGTGCCAGCAGCTTTTCCGTAACCGAGGGGAGATACATTCAGTACTTC. Translation gives CASSFSVTEGRYIQYF.